These 15 T cell receptor beta chains share one sample of origin, sequenced in a study of T cell responses to AZD1222 COVID-19 vaccine. Assay used: immunoSEQ multiplex PCR; TCRdb lists only in-frame clones, some missing. Altogether about 120,000 clones are present, approximately 85% being singletons, with the ten largest covering around 1.6%. Source: peripheral blood, taken on day 0 of AZD1222 vaccination. The receptors derive from an adult in good health.

This clone has a single count. CDR3 in amino acids: CASSARQGVDGNTIYF. CDR3 in DNA: TGTGCCAGCAGCGCCCGACAGGGGGTGGATGGAAACACCATATATTTT. J is TRBJ1-3 and V is TRBV9; 9 bases are a match to TRBD1. The trim removed 3 bases at V and 3 bases at J, leaving 7 bases unmatched. CDR1 is SGDLS and CDR2 is YYNGEE in the germline V gene. The CDR3 has 16 amino acids.

V usage is TRBV7-3 and J usage is TRBJ2-7; 13 nucleotides align to TRBD2. Germline values: CDR1 SGHTA, CDR2 FQGTGA. This CDR3 contains 15 residues. V lost 5 bases, J lost 4 bases, and 5 bases stayed unmatched. The CDR3 DNA is TGTGCCAGCAGCCTCGGGACTAGCGGGACTTACGAGCAGTACTTC. Its protein product is CASSLGTSGTYEQYF.

The J gene is TRBJ2-7, the V gene TRBV4-1; possible D gene TRBD1, 5 bases. Trimming left V 3 bases short and J 2 bases short, with 14 bases between. This CDR3 has 15 amino acids. Germline V gene lookup returns CDR1 MGHRA and CDR2 YSYEKL. The chain's CDR3 is CASSQAATVAYEQYF. The CDR3 region has the DNA TGCGCCAGCAGCCAGGCCGCGACAGTTGCCTACGAGCAGTACTTC.

This clone was recorded only once. V gene TRBV10-1 combines with J gene TRBJ2-5, with D possibly being TRBD2 (6 bases). The V gene lost 1 base and the J gene lost 3 bases, with 9 bases spanning the gap. Germline V gene lookup returns CDR1 WNHNN and CDR2 SYGVQD (reference sequence). This CDR3 comprises 14 residues. CDR3 in amino acids: CASSELRGKETQYF. The CDR3 DNA follows: TGCGCCAGCAGTGAGTTGCGGGGTAAAGAGACCCAGTACTTC.

A single count supports this clone. This sequence joins TRBV28 and TRBJ2-1; the match to TRBD2 covers 10 bases. Germline V CDR1 and CDR2: MDHEN, SYDVKM. V trimming: 2 bases; J trimming: 8 bases; junction bases outside the gene matches: 6. The CDR3 covers 15 residues. The CDR3 sequence: CASSLLAGVPDEQFF. Written as DNA, the CDR3 is TGTGCCAGCAGTTTACTAGCGGGAGTACCAGATGAGCAGTTCTTC.

The gene calls are TRBV6-2 or TRBV6-3 and TRBJ2-5, with a tentative D call TRBD2 (5 bases). This CDR3 comprises 14 residues. Between the trimmed V and J ends, which lost 1 base and 7 bases, there was a span of 13 bases. CDR1 is MNHEY, CDR2 SVGEGT, per germline. As DNA, the CDR3 is TGTGCCAGCAGTTACTACGAACTAGAGGGGACCCAGTACTTC. This codes for CASSYYELEGTQYF.

CDR3 coding DNA: TGCGCCAGCAGTCAAAGCCCTTATTGGGCCCCAAAAGCGGCAAACACTGAAGCTTTCTTT. This gives the protein CASSQSPYWAPKAANTEAFF. This sequence joins TRBV23-1 and TRBJ1-1; no definite D call. TRBV23-1 is identified as an open reading frame with a role that is uncertain. The CDR3 sequence is 20 residues long. The germline V and J ends were trimmed by 2 bases and 2 bases, with 27 bases remaining between them.

This clone appeared once. V is TRBV29-1 and J is TRBJ2-7; no firm D call. The CDR3 consists of 12 residues. Germline CDR1 reads SQVTM; CDR2 reads ANQGSEA. V shed 5 bases and J shed 2 bases, with 10 bases lying between them. Written as DNA, the CDR3 is TGCAGCGTTTCATGGGAACCCTACGAGCAGTACTTC. It specifies CSVSWEPYEQYF.

The chain uses TRBV11-3 and TRBJ1-1, with D perhaps TRBD1 (5 bases). The CDR3 is 15 amino acids. Trimming left V 0 bases short and J 1 base short, with 9 bases between. Germline loops: CDR1 SGHNT, CDR2 YENEEA. The CDR3 DNA reads TGTGCCAGCAGCTTAGAACGGGGGGGGAACACTGAAGCTTTCTTT. It specifies CASSLERGGNTEAFF.

The sample holds one count of this clone. The chain joins TRBV6-5 to TRBJ1-1, with 7 bases matching TRBD1. Germline V gene lookup returns CDR1 MNHEY and CDR2 SVGAGI. After removal of 10 bases from V and 1 base from J, the junction contained 6 bases not matched to a gene. The length of the CDR3 is 13 residues. CDR3 DNA: TGTGCCAACCAACAGGGGAAGAACACTGAAGCTTTCTTT. Protein sequence: CANQQGKNTEAFF.

V gene TRBV24-1 combines with J gene TRBJ1-1; D call uncertain. CDR3 length: 14 amino acids. V shed 4 bases and J shed 7 bases, with 15 bases lying between them. CDR1 and CDR2 (germline): KGHDR, SFDVKD. The CDR3, as DNA: TGTGCCACCAGTGAGGGGAAGGATGTAAGTGAAGCTTTCTTT. Its translation: CATSEGKDVSEAFF.

The chain recombines TRBV30 with TRBJ2-7, with D perhaps matching TRBD1 (6 bases). Trimming took off 2 bases at V and 6 bases at J, with 23 bases between the two ends. CDR1 is GTSNPN, CDR2 SVGIG, per germline (reference sequence). The CDR3 has 16 residues. This CDR3 reads CAWSSVRGRGSREQYF. The DNA for the CDR3 is TGTGCCTGGAGTTCGGTGAGGGGCAGGGGCTCACGCGAGCAGTACTTC. Drawing the rest from reference TRBV30 and TRBJ2-7, the complete variable domain is SQTIHQWPATLVQPVGSPLSLECTVEGTSNPNLYWYRQAAGRGLQLLFYSVGIGQISSEVPQNLSASRPQDRQFILSSKKLLLSDSGFYLCAWSSVRGRGSREQYFGPGTRLTVT.

The rearrangement links TRBV6-5 to TRBJ1-1; no clear D gene. This CDR3 has 13 amino acids. Trimming took 4 bases from V and 2 from J, leaving 8 bases between them. Per germline, CDR1 MNHEY and CDR2 SVGAGI. CDR3 DNA: TGTGCCAGCAGTTTGACAATTAACACTGAAGCTTTCTTT. Amino acids: CASSLTINTEAFF.

The chain joins TRBV19 to TRBJ1-2; D is uncertain. Germline values: CDR1 LNHDA, CDR2 SQIVND (reference sequence). CDR3 length: 15 amino acids. Trimming cost V 4 bases and J 2 bases, with 14 bases left between them. CDR3 in DNA: TGTGCCAGTAGTAGTCTGGTGGGGAGAAACTATGGCTACACCTTC. Its translation is CASSSLVGRNYGYTF.

The chain uses TRBV2 and TRBJ2-3; 7 bases are shared with TRBD2. The CDR3 is 15 amino acids. CDR1 is SNHLY, CDR2 FYNNEI, per germline. V was clipped by 3 bases and J by 4 bases; unmatched bases: 7. The CDR3 loop reads CASSDRGGRADTQYF. The CDR3, as DNA: TGTGCCAGCAGTGACCGGGGCGGGAGAGCAGATACGCAGTATTTT.